This is a list of T cell receptor beta chains from one sample in a study of early T cells in non-severe SARS-CoV-2 infection. A single record per CDR3 protein comes from TCRdb applying MiXCR to the 5' RACE reads. Of roughly 34,000 distinct CDR3 sequences in the sample, around 4.6% were seen once. The source material was whole blood. These receptors were collected from an adult who was a healthcare worker with PCR-confirmed SARS-CoV-2 infection or an uninfected control (not recorded which). Both conserved end residues are part of each CDR3. A D gene is named only where the DNA matches it firmly. Where a row states a size, it is once, few, many or the class of an expanded clone; other rows omit it.

cdr3_nt cdr3_aa j_call d_call clone_size v_call
TGTGCCAGCAGTCCGGGACAGGGGAAGTACGAGCAGTACTTC CASSPGQGKYEQYF TRBJ2-7 TRBD1 many TRBV7-2
TGTGCCAGCAGCCCCCGGACTAGCGGGGCTTACAATGAGCAGTTCTTC CASSPRTSGAYNEQFF TRBJ2-1 TRBD2 - TRBV11-2
TGTGCCAGCAGTTTGGGATGGCCCGGGGAGCTGTTTTTT CASSLGWPGELFF TRBJ2-2 - many TRBV6-2/TRBV6-3
TGTGCCTGGAGCGCAACAGGGAGAAGCAATCAGCCCCAGCATTTT CAWSATGRSNQPQHF TRBJ1-5 - many TRBV30
TGTGCCAGCAGTTACTCGGGCCAGGGCCAAGAGACCCAGTACTTC CASSYSGQGQETQYF TRBJ2-5 - many TRBV6-6
TGTGCCTGGAGCGCCCGGACAGGGGGCCGGCAGCCCCAGCATTTT CAWSARTGGRQPQHF TRBJ1-5 TRBD1 many TRBV30
TGTGCCAGCAGTTTCCGTCGTACAGATACGCAGTATTTT CASSFRRTDTQYF TRBJ2-3 - many TRBV12-3/TRBV12-4
TGTGCCAGCTCACCACGATCCCAACAGGGGCTGAACACTGAAGCTTTCTTT CASSPRSQQGLNTEAFF TRBJ1-1 TRBD1 - TRBV18
TGTGCCAGCCCGAGGACGGCGAACACCGGGGAGCTGTTTTTT CASPRTANTGELFF TRBJ2-2 - many TRBV11-2
TGCGCCAGCAGCTCTGGGAATTGGGGCACAGATACGCAGTATTTT CASSSGNWGTDTQYF TRBJ2-3 - many TRBV5-1
TGTGCCTGGAAAGGGTGGGCAGGGGAGACCCAGTACTTC CAWKGWAGETQYF TRBJ2-5 - - TRBV30
TGTGCCAGCAGCTTCGGCAGCCTAGCCAAAAACATTCAGTACTTC CASSFGSLAKNIQYF TRBJ2-4 - - TRBV7-8
TGTGCCAGCAGTCTGTCAGGGGGTGAGCAGTACTTC CASSLSGGEQYF TRBJ2-7 TRBD1 many TRBV7-9
TGCGCCAGCAGCTTGGACGGGGAAAAACTGTTTTTT CASSLDGEKLFF TRBJ1-4 - many TRBV5-1
TGTGCCAGCACCAGAGGGACTTTCCCCGAAGCTTTCTTT CASTRGTFPEAFF TRBJ1-1 - few TRBV28
TGTGCCAGCAGCCTACTGAGACAGGGGTTCTATGGCTACACCTTC CASSLLRQGFYGYTF TRBJ1-2 TRBD1 many TRBV7-2
TGTGCCAGCAGCTTGTGGCAGCTAGCTAACTATGGCTACACCTTC CASSLWQLANYGYTF TRBJ1-2 - - TRBV5-4
TGCGCCAGCAGCTTTCTTCTTCCTGGACAGGACGAGCAGTACTTC CASSFLLPGQDEQYF TRBJ2-7 TRBD1 many TRBV5-1
TGTGCTAGTGCCAAGACAGATCACCAAGAGACCCAGTACTTC CASAKTDHQETQYF TRBJ2-5 - many TRBV12-5
TGTGCCAGCAGCTTACGGGGGGACGAGCAGTACTTC CASSLRGDEQYF TRBJ2-7 TRBD2 few TRBV11-2
TGTGCCAGCAGCTCCGGCGGGGATCAGCCCCAGCATTTT CASSSGGDQPQHF TRBJ1-5 - many TRBV7-6
TGTGCCAGCAGCTTCGGGGGGCCTGGGGCCAACGTCCTGACTTTC CASSFGGPGANVLTF TRBJ2-6 - medium-sized TRBV11-3
TGTGCCAGCACCCCCGGGGATTACTCTGGAAACACCATATATTTT CASTPGDYSGNTIYF TRBJ1-3 - many TRBV9
TGCAGTGCTAGAGACAGGGAAGACAGGAATTCACCCCTCCACTTT CSARDREDRNSPLHF TRBJ1-6 - many TRBV20-1
TGTGCCAGCAGTTTAAGCAGAGAAAACTATGGCTACACCTTC CASSLSRENYGYTF TRBJ1-2 - many TRBV28
TGCAGCGTAGGAGCGGGGCCCTACACCGGGGAGCTGTTTTTT CSVGAGPYTGELFF TRBJ2-2 TRBD2 many TRBV29-1
TGTGCCAGCAGCCCGGAGGGTAATGAGCAGTTCTTC CASSPEGNEQFF TRBJ2-1 - few TRBV5-6
TGTGCCAGCAGCCTCAACAGGGGGCTTAATTCACCCCTCCACTTT CASSLNRGLNSPLHF TRBJ1-6 TRBD1 few TRBV7-9
TGTGCCAGCAGCCACCTAGCAGTTGGGGAGACCCAGTACTTC CASSHLAVGETQYF TRBJ2-5 - many TRBV21-1
TGCAGTGCTAGAGATATAGGACCCGTACCCTACAATGAGCAGTTCTTC CSARDIGPVPYNEQFF TRBJ2-1 - few TRBV20-1
TGTGCCAGCAGCTTAACTAGCGGGGGGGCAGGGGATACGCAGTATTTT CASSLTSGGAGDTQYF TRBJ2-3 TRBD2 many TRBV7-2
TGTGCCAGCAGTTTAACAGGGGTCTCCTATAATTCACCCCTCCACTTT CASSLTGVSYNSPLHF TRBJ1-6 TRBD1 many TRBV27
TGCAGCGTTGAAGTCAATCCAGGGGGCGATGGCTACACCTTC CSVEVNPGGDGYTF TRBJ1-2 TRBD1 many TRBV29-1
TGCAGCGTTGAATTAAACTATGGCTACACCTTC CSVELNYGYTF TRBJ1-2 - many TRBV29-1
TGTGCCAGCAGCCTCAGACATGAGCAGTTCTTC CASSLRHEQFF TRBJ2-1 - many TRBV7-2
TGTGCCAGCAGCCTCCCCTTAAGCTCCTATAATTCACCCCTCCACTTT CASSLPLSSYNSPLHF TRBJ1-6 - - TRBV5-5
TGCGCCAGCAGCGGACTAGCGGGGGGGCCCGCGAATGAGCAGTTCTTC CASSGLAGGPANEQFF TRBJ2-1 TRBD2 - TRBV5-1
TGCAGCGTTGAGATGGCTAACACTGAAGCTTTCTTT CSVEMANTEAFF TRBJ1-1 - many TRBV29-1
TGTGCCAGCTCCCCCGCGGGGTTGACCTACAATGAGCAGTTCTTC CASSPAGLTYNEQFF TRBJ2-1 - many TRBV18
TGCAGCGTTGTTGGGGTAAGGAACACTGAAGCTTTCTTT CSVVGVRNTEAFF TRBJ1-1 - many TRBV29-1
TGTGCCAGCAGGCCAGGGTTCTCGGGGGCCAACGTCCTGACTTTC CASRPGFSGANVLTF TRBJ2-6 - many TRBV5-5
TGTGCCAGCAGCTTATTTTGTTGGGGGGCTCACTTT CASSLFCWGAHF TRBJ1-6 - many TRBV7-2
TGTGCCAGCAGTGAAGCGCGGGGTCTCGATGAGCAGTTCTTC CASSEARGLDEQFF TRBJ2-1 - many TRBV6-1
TGCAGTGCCGGGTTGAGCCCCGAGACCCAGTACTTC CSAGLSPETQYF TRBJ2-5 - medium-sized TRBV20-1
TGCGCCAGCAGCTTGGAAGGGTTGCTCGGCTATGGCTACACCTTC CASSLEGLLGYGYTF TRBJ1-2 - - TRBV5-1
TGTGCCAGCTCACCTCAGACAGAAAACACTGAAGCTTTCTTT CASSPQTENTEAFF TRBJ1-1 - many TRBV18
TGTGCCTGGAGTGTAAGTGGGCGAGGACAGCCCCAGCATTTT CAWSVSGRGQPQHF TRBJ1-5 - many TRBV30
TGTGCCAGCAGCTTAGACAGGGTCGAAGAGACCCAGTACTTC CASSLDRVEETQYF TRBJ2-5 - many TRBV7-2
TGTGCCAGCGAAACTAGCGGAGAGCAGTACTTC CASETSGEQYF TRBJ2-7 TRBD2 many TRBV28
TGTGCCAGCAGCTTAACAGGGATCTATGGCTACACCTTC CASSLTGIYGYTF TRBJ1-2 - many TRBV7-9
TGTGCCAGCAGCCCCCAGACAGACTACAATGAGCAGTTCTTC CASSPQTDYNEQFF TRBJ2-1 - many TRBV7-2
TGTGCCAGCAGCTTAGATGGCGGTTACACAGATACGCAGTATTTT CASSLDGGYTDTQYF TRBJ2-3 - many TRBV11-2
TGTGCCAGCTCACCCGATCGGACAGGGGGCCACGAGCAGTACTTC CASSPDRTGGHEQYF TRBJ2-7 TRBD1 many TRBV18
TGTGCCAGCAGTGTCAACGGACCTAACTATGGCTACACCTTC CASSVNGPNYGYTF TRBJ1-2 - many TRBV28
TGTGCCAGCAGTTACAGACAGGGGATCTATGGCTACACCTTC CASSYRQGIYGYTF TRBJ1-2 TRBD1 many TRBV6-2/TRBV6-3
TGTGCCAGCAGCTTTGGGGGGGCAGGAGCTTTCTTT CASSFGGAGAFF TRBJ1-1 - many TRBV7-9
TGTGCCAGCTCTCCTGAAGGCGGGGTCCAAGAGACCCAGTACTTC CASSPEGGVQETQYF TRBJ2-5 - - TRBV18
TGTGCCAGCTCACCGGGGCAGATCAGCGGGTCCTCCTATAATTCACCCCTCCACTTT CASSPGQISGSSYNSPLHF TRBJ1-6 - many TRBV18
TGCAGTGCTAGAGATCCGAGGAGTTCCACCGGGGAGCTGTTTTTT CSARDPRSSTGELFF TRBJ2-2 - many TRBV20-1
TGTGCCAGTAGTCCGGGACATAACTCCTACAATGAGCAGTTCTTC CASSPGHNSYNEQFF TRBJ2-1 - many TRBV19